This entry describes one T cell receptor beta chain. Its antigen is currently unknown. One end of the junction does not line up with germline, which may come from a read error. Germline CDR1 and CDR2: SGHAT and FQDESV (reference sequence). The CDR3 length is 22 residues. The entry originates in a study of CD8 T cells in ankylosing spondylitis. Points from the study as a whole: Apparently characteristic of ankylosing spondylitis blood was a TCR beta motif (fewer than 10 highly homologous variants). Disease-associated clonotypes exhibited CD8+ identity and were relatively infrequent in peripheral blood.

One entry per CDR3 protein, called by TCRdb with MiXCR from the 5' RACE reads. The sample lists more than 500,000 distinct CDR3 sequences; 5.3% were seen once. The sequence was collected from a male donor with ankylosing spondylitis. Sequencing input: blood, either unsorted or a sorted T cell fraction (not recorded which). V usage is TRBV11-1 and J usage is TRBJ2-7, with a possible D match to TRBD1 (6 bases). The CDR3 protein is CAISSGNPCPGQGQETSYEQYF. The CDR3 region has the DNA TGTGCCATCAGCTCCGGGAACCCCTGCCCGGGACAAGGCCAGGAAACTTCCTACGAGCAGTACTTC.